This TCR beta chain was sequenced during a study of T cell repertoires in cytomegalovirus infection. As for the study in general: Based on public TCR beta signatures, there were indications of CMV infection and of a matching HLA type.

One entry per CDR3 protein results from TCRdb running MiXCR on the reads. Of about 900,000 distinct CDR3 sequences in the sample, around 32% were seen once. Germline V gene sequence: CDR1 ENHRY, CDR2 SYGVKD. The CDR3 is 15 residues long. Trimming stripped 0 bases from V and 8 bases from J, with 13 bases between. Study findings and constraints: The cumulative frequency of public TCR beta families identified carriers of CMV plus the relevant HLA. Across the ex vivo response, the dominant clonotypes were HLA-C-restricted CMV-specific TCR beta clonotypes.

This clonotype was counted only a few times. No antigen is known for it. The source material was cultured CD8+ T cells from PBMCs, sampled from culture after CMV antigen stimulation. The V and J genes are TRBV10-3 and TRBJ1-4; D remains ambiguous. This sequence was found in a human donor in good health (CMV status not recorded). Some clones in this sample may be carry-over from other donors' samples. This CDR3 is CAISESTTVREKLFF. CDR3 DNA sequence: TGTGCCATCAGTGAGTCGACAACAGTCCGCGAAAAACTGTTTTTT.